This is a list of T cell receptor beta chains from one sample in a study of T cell responses to AZD1222 COVID-19 vaccine. Repertoires were generated with immunoSEQ multiplex PCR, while TCRdb's copy carries only in-frame clones and drops some. The sample contains around 100,000 clones, about 89% of which appear only once. Sequencing was performed on peripheral blood, taken 28 days after the second dose of the MenACWY control vaccine. All receptors come from an adult who received the MenACWY meningococcal vaccine as a control. Both conserved end residues are part of each CDR3. D genes are given only for firm matches. Clone sizes are given selectively: once, few, many, or a class where the clone is expanded.

d_gene	v_gene	j_gene	abundance	CDR3aa	CDR3nt
.	TRBV9	TRBJ1-3	.	CASSGRGGGNTIYF	TGTGCCAGCAGCGGCAGGGGCGGTGGAAACACCATATATTTT
.	TRBV28	TRBJ2-7	once	CASTWGAPSYEQYF	TGTGCCAGCACCTGGGGGGCCCCCTCCTACGAGCAGTACTTC
.	TRBV20-1	TRBJ1-2	.	CSAREIGRSTF	TGCAGTGCTAGAGAAATTGGTAGGAGCACCTTC
TRBD1	TRBV10-1	TRBJ2-7	.	CASSGIRDRITYEQYF	TGCGCCAGCAGTGGAATCCGGGACAGGATCACCTACGAGCAGTACTTC
.	TRBV5-1	TRBJ2-7	.	CASSMEGRGAGHEQYF	TGCGCCAGCAGCATGGAAGGAAGGGGGGCCGGTCACGAGCAGTACTTC
.	TRBV10-1	TRBJ1-6	.	CASSPDRNSPLHF	TGCGCCAGCAGCCCCGACAGGAATTCACCCCTCCACTTT
TRBD2	TRBV4-3	TRBJ2-3	.	CASSQLAGADTQYF	TGCGCCAGCAGCCAACTAGCGGGGGCTGATACGCAGTATTTT
.	TRBV5-5	TRBJ2-7	few	CASSGDVSEQYF	TGTGCCAGCAGCGGGGACGTGAGTGAGCAGTACTTC
.	TRBV11-3	TRBJ2-1	.	CASSSTRGGAADEQFF	TGTGCCAGCAGCTCAACCAGGGGGGGGGCAGCCGATGAGCAGTTCTTC
.	TRBV28	TRBJ2-7	.	CASSLPRHPYEQYF	TGTGCCAGCAGTTTACCGAGACACCCATACGAGCAGTACTTC
.	TRBV19	TRBJ2-2	.	CASTSLRAGELFF	TGTGCCAGTACTTCTCTGCGTGCCGGGGAGCTGTTTTTT
.	TRBV12-3/TRBV12-4	TRBJ2-2	.	CASSLAVTGELFF	TGTGCCAGCAGTTTGGCAGTTACCGGGGAGCTGTTTTTT
.	TRBV6-6	TRBJ1-4	.	CASSYYVQATNEKLFF	TGTGCCAGCAGTTACTATGTACAGGCAACTAATGAAAAACTGTTTTTT
TRBD1	TRBV18	TRBJ2-7	.	CASSLGQVTYEQYF	TGTGCCAGCTCTCTAGGACAGGTAACCTACGAGCAGTACTTC
.	TRBV2	TRBJ2-5	.	CASSKQGPETQYF	TGTGCCAGCAGCAAACAGGGTCCAGAGACCCAGTACTTC
TRBD1	TRBV6-5	TRBJ1-6	.	CASSYDRGGNSPLHF	TGTGCCAGCAGTTACGACAGGGGTGGGAATTCACCCCTCCACTTT
TRBD2	TRBV10-3	TRBJ2-7	once	CATQNTSGGYEQYF	TGTGCCACCCAGAATACTAGCGGGGGTTACGAGCAGTACTTC
.	TRBV16	TRBJ2-7	few	CASSHSQGSYEQYF	TGTGCCAGCAGCCATTCACAGGGATCCTACGAGCAGTACTTC
.	TRBV6-2/TRBV6-3	TRBJ2-3	.	CASSYAQGRGDTQYF	TGTGCCAGCAGTTATGCACAGGGAAGAGGAGATACGCAGTATTTT
TRBD1	TRBV15	TRBJ2-7	.	CATSRDGTGWRYEQYF	TGTGCCACCAGCAGAGATGGGACAGGGTGGAGGTACGAGCAGTACTTC
.	TRBV4-1	TRBJ1-3	.	CASSLIAGGNTIYF	TGCGCCAGCAGCCTAATCGCGGGGGGAAACACCATATATTTT
.	TRBV7-2	TRBJ2-1	once	CASSLVNSNEQFF	TGTGCCAGCAGCTTAGTTAACAGCAATGAGCAGTTCTTC
TRBD1	TRBV30	TRBJ2-7	.	CAWRPRTGQAYEQYF	TGTGCCTGGAGGCCCAGGACGGGACAGGCCTACGAGCAGTACTTC
.	TRBV4-2	TRBJ1-4	.	CASSNPRRLDEKLFF	TGTGCCAGCAGCAACCCCCGGCGGTTGGATGAAAAACTGTTTTTT
.	TRBV28	TRBJ1-3	.	CASSPGGRLHSGNTIYF	TGTGCCAGCAGCCCTGGGGGCAGGCTCCACTCTGGAAACACCATATATTTT
TRBD1	TRBV11-2	TRBJ1-2	.	CASSLGGQGGYGYTF	TGTGCCAGCAGCTTAGGAGGACAGGGAGGCTATGGCTACACCTTC
.	TRBV7-9	TRBJ2-7	.	CASSLTATSNYEQYF	TGTGCCAGCAGCTTAACAGCCACGTCTAACTACGAGCAGTACTTC
.	TRBV30	TRBJ1-1	.	CAWSTTAKAFF	TGTGCCTGGAGTACAACGGCCAAAGCTTTCTTT
TRBD1	TRBV13	TRBJ1-4	.	CASRTGGNEKLFF	TGTGCCAGCAGGACAGGGGGCAATGAAAAACTGTTTTTT
.	TRBV21-1	TRBJ2-5	.	CASSKAWGQETQYF	TGTGCCAGCAGCAAAGCTTGGGGGCAGGAGACCCAGTACTTC
.	TRBV28	TRBJ1-5	.	CASRLQGSNQPQHF	TGTGCCAGCAGGCTACAGGGAAGCAATCAGCCCCAGCATTTT
.	TRBV9	TRBJ1-2	.	CASSVGPREIYGYTF	TGTGCCAGCAGCGTAGGGCCCAGAGAGATTTATGGCTACACCTTC
TRBD1	TRBV5-5	TRBJ1-5	.	CASSRDTGVGQPQHF	TGTGCCAGCAGCCGAGACACAGGGGTGGGTCAGCCCCAGCATTTT
.	TRBV27	TRBJ2-7	.	CASSLNLDTVSYEQYF	TGTGCCAGCAGTTTAAATTTGGACACGGTATCCTACGAGCAGTACTTC
.	TRBV28	TRBJ1-2	.	CASRGGGVDYGYTF	TGTGCCAGCAGAGGGGGGGGCGTTGACTATGGCTACACCTTC
TRBD1	TRBV7-6	TRBJ2-5	.	CASSGRGLPRKETQYF	TGTGCCAGCAGTGGCAGGGGGCTCCCCCGAAAAGAGACCCAGTACTTC
TRBD1	TRBV6-5	TRBJ1-3	.	CASQLQGASGNTIYF	TGTGCCAGTCAACTACAGGGGGCGTCTGGAAACACCATATATTTT
.	TRBV6-5	TRBJ2-1	.	CASSSSGASSYNEQFF	TGTGCCAGCAGTTCTTCCGGGGCGAGCTCCTACAATGAGCAGTTCTTC
.	TRBV28	TRBJ2-5	once	CASKKGTSWETQYF	TGTGCCAGCAAAAAGGGGACGAGCTGGGAGACCCAGTACTTC
TRBD1	TRBV19	TRBJ1-5	.	CASSIRQGVGNQPQHF	TGTGCCAGTAGTATCCGACAGGGAGTTGGCAATCAGCCCCAGCATTTT
.	TRBV30	TRBJ1-5	.	CAWSSNGLMGQPQHF	TGTGCCTGGAGCTCTAATGGTTTAATGGGTCAGCCCCAGCATTTT
.	TRBV11-1	TRBJ2-1	once	CASSSLRQSSYNEQFF	TGTGCCAGCAGCTCCCTACGACAGAGCTCCTACAATGAGCAGTTCTTC
TRBD1	TRBV10-3	TRBJ2-3	few	CAISPLGDRGTDTQYF	TGTGCCATCAGCCCCCTGGGAGACAGGGGTACAGATACGCAGTATTTT
.	TRBV6-5	TRBJ2-1	.	CASSIDTPNEQFF	TGTGCCAGCAGTATCGACACCCCCAATGAGCAGTTCTTC
.	TRBV24-1	TRBJ1-1	.	CATSDFMNTEAFF	TGTGCCACCAGTGATTTTATGAACACTGAAGCTTTCTTT
TRBD1	TRBV5-1	TRBJ1-2	.	CASSLGQTYGYTF	TGCGCCAGCAGCCTGGGACAGACGTATGGCTACACCTTC
TRBD1	TRBV7-8	TRBJ2-1	.	CASSRGQGMYNEQFF	TGTGCCAGCAGCCGAGGACAGGGGATGTACAATGAGCAGTTCTTC
.	TRBV6-1	TRBJ2-7	.	CASSELTGGPYEQYF	TGTGCCAGCAGTGAACTAACGGGGGGCCCGTACGAGCAGTACTTC
TRBD2	TRBV3-1/TRBV3-2	TRBJ2-3	.	CASSQQRGGLDTQYF	TGTGCCAGCAGCCAACAGCGGGGGGGCCTCGATACGCAGTATTTT
.	TRBV24-1	TRBJ1-5	.	CATSKGGGSNQPQHF	TGTGCCACCAGTAAAGGGGGGGGTAGCAATCAGCCCCAGCATTTT
.	TRBV12-5	TRBJ2-5	.	CASALGAIYQETQYF	TGTGCTAGTGCCCTAGGGGCGATCTATCAAGAGACCCAGTACTTC
.	TRBV6-2/TRBV6-3	TRBJ1-5	.	CASSYSEGDQPQHF	TGTGCCAGCAGTTACTCGGAGGGGGATCAGCCCCAGCATTTT
TRBD1	TRBV4-2	TRBJ2-7	.	CASSQGTGAYYEQYF	TGTGCCAGCAGCCAAGGGACAGGGGCATACTACGAGCAGTACTTC
.	TRBV9	TRBJ1-1	once	CASSEWGNTEAFF	TGTGCCAGCAGCGAGTGGGGGAACACTGAAGCTTTCTTT